The entry that follows covers one T cell receptor (beta chain) sequence. This clonotype was counted only a few times. Its antigen remains undetermined. No clone much larger than this one lies a single base away; base qualities are absent. The data were taken from a study of T cells in Graves' hyperthyroidism and ophthalmopathy (dated by TCRdb to the late 2010s). Looking at the study overall: Peripheral blood was collected at initial diagnosis, before any treatment. Prospective prediction of ophthalmopathy was tested in an independent validation cohort of approximately 18 hyperthyroidism patients and some 17 patients who later progressed to ophthalmopathy. The approximately 100 discovery patients were randomly split 7:3 into training and test sets. To identify TCR V-J signatures that set the groups apart, the researchers used a discovery cohort of 90 to 100 patients, made up of about 44 with Graves' ophthalmopathy and about 60 with stable Graves' hyperthyroidism. Following sampling, methimazole starting at 30 mg daily was given to hyperthyroidism patients, and high-dose intravenous methylprednisolone was given to ophthalmopathy patients. TCR Vbeta CDR3 sequencing of 130 to 150 peripheral blood samples (about 45 ophthalmopathy, about 75 hyperthyroidism and roughly 17 progressor patients) is reported in the paper. Thyroid tissue and blood T-cell repertoires from more than 5 Graves' hyperthyroidism patients were also compared in the study. Study-wide conclusions, independent of this receptor: No statistical method was used to set the sample size in advance, and investigators knew the group allocation. A 13 V-J signature model separated ophthalmopathy from stable hyperthyroidism, with roughly 88% sensitivity and 81.08% specificity in cross-validation and 80%/75% in testing. In validation, progression to ophthalmopathy was predicted by the model with 70% to 71% sensitivity and roughly 72% specificity, a median of around 5.9 months before onset. Most expanded thyroid clonotypes (frequency above 0.001) were also found in blood, which suggests that blood repertoires may mirror thyroid immune responses.

CDR1 and CDR2, per the germline V gene (reference sequence), are WNHNN and SYGVQD. From V the trimming removes 7 bases and from J it removes 7 bases, while the gene matches leave 12 bases of the junction unaccounted for. Counted from cysteine to phenylalanine, this CDR3 has 14 amino acids. The entry retains the CDR3 DNA only, 42 bases that are in frame from base 1. Moderately to severely active disease, a Clinical Activity Score of at least 3, a NOSPECS grade of at least 4, and a duration under 3 months were present in ophthalmopathy patients. The study excluded patients with uncontrolled infections, other autoimmune diseases, pregnancy or lactation. Diagnoses relied on clinical symptoms, serum thyroxine and TRAb, thyroid ultrasound and orbital computed tomography. PBMCs were separated from over 9 ml of fresh peripheral blood using Ficoll-Paque density gradient centrifugation. Trizol reagent was used to extract total RNA, and RNA quality was then checked on an Agilent 2100 Bioanalyzer.

TCR beta CDR3 regions were amplified from RNA transcripts. For the first round of RT-PCR on the TCR CDR3, the HTBI primer set was used together with the Qiagen OneStep RT-PCR kit. Libraries were constructed in a second round of multiplex PCR, after which size selection and purification were performed. The libraries were sequenced on an Illumina HiSeq2000 using paired-end 100 bp reads. The paper's processing steps were these. SOAPnuke was used to process the raw data, removing reads that contained adapters or uncalled bases, had a mean Phred below 15, or lacked an exact match to the constant primer or identifier. COPE v1.2.5 was used to merge high-quality paired reads, and clonotypes were defined as unique nucleotide sequences. MiTCR v1.1 was used to align the clonotypes against IMGT TRBV, TRBD and TRBJ reference segments. The analysis was restricted to V-J combinations with a frequency above 0.0001, which together covered 99% to 99.2% of the repertoires. A TCS score was defined as the ratio between F50 (clonal expansion) and ExV (chaos), using BLOSUM62-based TCRdist between CDR3 peptides within each V-J. Welch's t-statistics and random forest reduced around 510 V-J features to about 12, which were used in a naive Bayes classifier (R e1071). TCRdb itself trimmed the public reads at Q25 with fastp, ran MiXCR and retained productive beta chains. For every CDR3 protein sequence, its rows merge into one entry that carries the most common genes and DNA. For this entry, the V and J calls and clone size follow TCRdb and not the study's own pipeline. The sample contains over 350,000 distinct CDR3 sequences, about 14% of them found a single time. In total, the top ten clones hold around 14% of the sample.

The chain is assembled from TRBV10-1 and TRBJ1-2, with 7 junctional bases fitting TRBD1. The sequence was obtained from a man between 18 and 29 years old with Graves' ophthalmopathy. The sample consisted of blood. The base sequence is TGCGCCAGCAATCGTGATGGGACAGCATGTGGCTACACCTTC. It translates to CASNRDGTACGYTF.